This T cell receptor (beta chain) was observed in a study of cytomegalovirus exposure and HLA in healthy donors. In the study overall: Clustering assigned about 76% of the approximately 430 genotyped donors to the Caucasian-associated ancestry cluster.

The CDR3 spans 11 residues. The germline V and J ends were trimmed by 6 bases and 6 bases, with 8 bases remaining between them. Germline V lookup: CDR1 SNHLY, CDR2 FYNNEI. 60 Vbeta and 13 Jbeta primers were used in PCR. The protocol was immunoSEQ multiplex PCR, while the TCRdb copy is restricted to in-frame clones and leaves out a portion. The sample gives about 120,000 clones, about 10% of which show up once; 2.5% to 3.5% is in the top ten. In regard to this clone: The target antigen is unknown.

General observations from the study: Earlier analysis looked at TCR beta V segments, and most were productive about 87% or about 30% of the time.

Sequenced material: PBMCs. The chain carries TRBV2 and TRBJ1-1; D unclear. This receptor was taken from a man aged 30 to 45 in good health and CMV-seronegative. The CDR3, as DNA: TGTGCCAGCAGCGGGGTATCTGAAGCTTTCTTT. Its protein product is CASSGVSEAFF.